This TCR beta chain was profiled in a study of T cell responses to AZD1222 COVID-19 vaccine. Regarding the study as a whole: Clonal diversity was possibly underestimated; the donors were predominantly white British and more often female. Vaccine-related CD4 TCRs covered spike, predominating at 160-218 and 743-854. AZD1222 recipients seropositive at baseline numbered only six.

On this clone: The antigen is unknown.

The CDR3 sequence is 13 residues long. Trimming stripped 5 bases from V and 12 bases from J, with 19 bases between. Germline CDR1 and CDR2: MNHEY and SVGAGI. The method was immunoSEQ multiplex PCR; TCRdb's version includes in-frame clones alone and lacks a portion of them. The sample records some 80,000 clones, roughly 88% being singletons. Source: peripheral blood, taken 28 days after the second dose of the MenACWY control vaccine. The receptor was derived from an adult who received the MenACWY meningococcal vaccine as a control. V gene TRBV6-5 combines with J gene TRBJ1-1, with D tentatively TRBD1 (6 bases). As DNA, the CDR3 is TGTGCCAGCAGTAGACAGGATTTAGTCGGGCCTTTCTTT. It encodes CASSRQDLVGPFF.